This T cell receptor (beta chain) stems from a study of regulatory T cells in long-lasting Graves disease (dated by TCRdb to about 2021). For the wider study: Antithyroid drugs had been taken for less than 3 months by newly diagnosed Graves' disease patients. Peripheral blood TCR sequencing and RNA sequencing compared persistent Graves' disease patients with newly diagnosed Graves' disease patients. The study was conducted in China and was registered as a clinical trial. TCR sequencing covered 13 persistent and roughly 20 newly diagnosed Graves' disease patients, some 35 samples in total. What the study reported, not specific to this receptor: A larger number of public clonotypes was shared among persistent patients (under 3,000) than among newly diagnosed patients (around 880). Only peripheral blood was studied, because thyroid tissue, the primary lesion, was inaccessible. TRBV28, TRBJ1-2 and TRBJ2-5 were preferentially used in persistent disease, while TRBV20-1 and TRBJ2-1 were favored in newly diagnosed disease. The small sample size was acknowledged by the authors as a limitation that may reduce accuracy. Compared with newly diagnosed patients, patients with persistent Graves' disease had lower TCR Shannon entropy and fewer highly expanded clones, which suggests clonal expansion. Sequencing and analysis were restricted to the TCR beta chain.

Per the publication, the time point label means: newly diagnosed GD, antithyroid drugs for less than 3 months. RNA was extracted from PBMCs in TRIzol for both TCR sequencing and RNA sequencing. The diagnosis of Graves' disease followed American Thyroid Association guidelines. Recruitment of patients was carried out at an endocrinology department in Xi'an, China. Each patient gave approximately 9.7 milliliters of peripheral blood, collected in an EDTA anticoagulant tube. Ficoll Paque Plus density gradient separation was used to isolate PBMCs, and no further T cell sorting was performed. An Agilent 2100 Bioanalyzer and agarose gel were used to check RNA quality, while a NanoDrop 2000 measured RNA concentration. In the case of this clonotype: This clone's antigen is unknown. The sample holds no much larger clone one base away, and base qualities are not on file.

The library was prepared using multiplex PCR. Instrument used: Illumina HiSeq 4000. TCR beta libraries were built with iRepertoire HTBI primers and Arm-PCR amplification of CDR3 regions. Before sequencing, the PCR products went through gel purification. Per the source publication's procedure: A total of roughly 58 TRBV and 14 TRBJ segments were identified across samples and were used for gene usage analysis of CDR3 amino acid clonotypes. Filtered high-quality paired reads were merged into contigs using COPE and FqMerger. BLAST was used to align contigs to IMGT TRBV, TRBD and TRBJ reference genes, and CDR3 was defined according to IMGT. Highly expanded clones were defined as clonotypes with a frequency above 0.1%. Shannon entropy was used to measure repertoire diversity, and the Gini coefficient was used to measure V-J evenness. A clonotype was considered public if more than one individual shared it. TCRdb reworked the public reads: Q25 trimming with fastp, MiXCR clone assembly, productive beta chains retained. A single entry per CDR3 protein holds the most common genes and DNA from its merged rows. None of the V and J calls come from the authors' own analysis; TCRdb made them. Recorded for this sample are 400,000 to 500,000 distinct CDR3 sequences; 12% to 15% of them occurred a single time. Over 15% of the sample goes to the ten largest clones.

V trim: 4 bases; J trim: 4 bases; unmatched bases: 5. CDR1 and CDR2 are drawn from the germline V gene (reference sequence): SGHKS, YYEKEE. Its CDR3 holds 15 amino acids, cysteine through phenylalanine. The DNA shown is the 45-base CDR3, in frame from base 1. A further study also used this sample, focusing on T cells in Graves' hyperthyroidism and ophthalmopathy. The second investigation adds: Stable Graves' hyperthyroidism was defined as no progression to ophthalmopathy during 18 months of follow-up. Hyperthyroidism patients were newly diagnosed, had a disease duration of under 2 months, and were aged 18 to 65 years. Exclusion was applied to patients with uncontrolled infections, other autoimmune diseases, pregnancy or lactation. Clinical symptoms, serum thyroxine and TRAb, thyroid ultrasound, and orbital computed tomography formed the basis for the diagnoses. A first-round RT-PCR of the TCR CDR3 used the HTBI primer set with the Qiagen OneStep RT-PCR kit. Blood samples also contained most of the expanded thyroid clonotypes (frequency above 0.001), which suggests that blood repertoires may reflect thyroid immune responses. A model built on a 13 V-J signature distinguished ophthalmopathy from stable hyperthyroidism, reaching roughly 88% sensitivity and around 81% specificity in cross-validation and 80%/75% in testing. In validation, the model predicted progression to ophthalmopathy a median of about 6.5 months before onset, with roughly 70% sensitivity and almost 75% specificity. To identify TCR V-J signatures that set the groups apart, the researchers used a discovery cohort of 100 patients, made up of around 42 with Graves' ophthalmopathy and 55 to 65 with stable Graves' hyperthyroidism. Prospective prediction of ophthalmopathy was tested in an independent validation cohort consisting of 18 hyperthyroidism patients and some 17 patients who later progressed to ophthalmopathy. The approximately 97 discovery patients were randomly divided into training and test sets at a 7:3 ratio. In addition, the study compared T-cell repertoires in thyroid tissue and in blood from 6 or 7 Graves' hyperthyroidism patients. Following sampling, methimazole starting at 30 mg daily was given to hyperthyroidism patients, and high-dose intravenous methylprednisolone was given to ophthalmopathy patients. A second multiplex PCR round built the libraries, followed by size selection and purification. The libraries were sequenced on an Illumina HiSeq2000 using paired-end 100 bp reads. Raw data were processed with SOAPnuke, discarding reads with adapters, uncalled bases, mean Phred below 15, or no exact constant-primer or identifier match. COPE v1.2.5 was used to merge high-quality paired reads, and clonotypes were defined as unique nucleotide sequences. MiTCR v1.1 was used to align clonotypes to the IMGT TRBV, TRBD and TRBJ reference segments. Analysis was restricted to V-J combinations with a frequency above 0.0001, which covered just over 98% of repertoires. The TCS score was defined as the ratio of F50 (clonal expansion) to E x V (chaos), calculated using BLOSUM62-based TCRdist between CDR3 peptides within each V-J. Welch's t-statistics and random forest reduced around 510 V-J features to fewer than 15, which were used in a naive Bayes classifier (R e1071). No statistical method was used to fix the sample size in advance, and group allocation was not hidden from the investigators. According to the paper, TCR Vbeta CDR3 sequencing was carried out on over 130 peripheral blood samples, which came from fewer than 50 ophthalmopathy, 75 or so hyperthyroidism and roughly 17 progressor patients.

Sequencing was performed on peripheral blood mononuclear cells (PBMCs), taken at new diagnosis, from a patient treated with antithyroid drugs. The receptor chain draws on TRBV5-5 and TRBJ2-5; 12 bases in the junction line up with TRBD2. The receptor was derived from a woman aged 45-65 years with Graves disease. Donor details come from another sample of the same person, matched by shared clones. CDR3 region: CASSRLAGVRETQYF. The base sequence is TGTGCCAGCAGCAGACTAGCGGGAGTACGAGAGACCCAGTACTTC.